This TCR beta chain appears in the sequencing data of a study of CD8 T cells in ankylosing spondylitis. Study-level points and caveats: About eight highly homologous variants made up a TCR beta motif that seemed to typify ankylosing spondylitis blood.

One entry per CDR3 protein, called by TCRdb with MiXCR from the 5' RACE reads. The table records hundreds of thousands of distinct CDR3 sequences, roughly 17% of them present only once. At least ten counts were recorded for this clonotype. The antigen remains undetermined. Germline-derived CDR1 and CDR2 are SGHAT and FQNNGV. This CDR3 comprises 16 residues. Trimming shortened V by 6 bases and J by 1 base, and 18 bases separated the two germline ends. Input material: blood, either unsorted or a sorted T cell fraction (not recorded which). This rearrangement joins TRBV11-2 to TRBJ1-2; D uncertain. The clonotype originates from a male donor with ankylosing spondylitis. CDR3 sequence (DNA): TGTGCCAGCAGTCCCGGGAGGGCAAATCTTAACTATGGCTACACCTTC. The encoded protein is CASSPGRANLNYGYTF.